The 10 T cell receptor beta chains given below trace back to one sample, sequenced in a study of beta chain features in type 1 diabetes. Study-level results: Across all four CD4+ subsets, people with type 1 diabetes showed modestly shorter TCRB CDR3s.

No antigens are known for them. Expressed TCRB transcripts were sequenced because the entire RNA isolate underwent reverse transcription. The table came from immunoSEQ multiplex PCR; TCRdb's copy has only in-frame clones and leaves some out. Of some 350,000 clones listed, roughly 14% are singletons. The sample comprised naive CD4+ T cells from blood. These TCRs come from a woman aged 18-29 years with type 1 diabetes.

This clone appeared a few times. This rearrangement joins TRBV13 to TRBJ2-5, with TRBD2 matching over 12 bases. Trimming at V came to 5 bases and at J to 4 bases, leaving 5 bases not matched to a gene. This CDR3 has 15 residues. CDR1 is PRHDT, CDR2 FYEKMQ, per germline (reference sequence). In nucleotides, the CDR3 is TGTGCCAGCAGCAGACTAGCGGGAGACCGAGAGACCCAGTACTTC. Translated, it gives CASSRLAGDRETQYF.

The chain is built from TRBV7-2 and TRBJ2-5, with 7 positions matching TRBD2. CDR3 size: 16 residues. V lost 2 bases and J lost 1; bases outside the gene matches: 7. CDR1 is SGHTA and CDR2 is FQGNSA in the germline V gene. CDR3 protein: CASSLMASGTQETQYF. The DNA for the CDR3 is TGTGCCAGCAGCTTAATGGCTAGCGGTACCCAAGAGACCCAGTACTTC.

The chain uses TRBV5-1 and TRBJ2-7; 8 bases map to TRBD1. The CDR3 spans 14 residues. Germline trimming cut 4 bases from V and 11 bases from J; bases unmatched to any gene: 14. CDR1 is SGHRS, CDR2 YFSETQ, per germline. The CDR3 nucleotides are TGCGCCAGCAGCCGTGGACAGGGATCTGCCATAGAGTACTTC. Translating it yields CASSRGQGSAIEYF.

This clone was seen a handful of times. The rearrangement joins TRBV21-1 to TRBJ2-7; TRBD2, as called in the table, went unchecked against the DNA. TRBV21-1 counts as a pseudogene. This CDR3 region has 15 residues. The CDR3 nucleotides read TGTGCCAGCAGCAGCCGGGGAGGGGGGATCTACGAGCAGTACGTC. Translating it yields CASSSRGGGIYEQYV.

This rearrangement joins TRBV11-3 to TRBJ2-1; 13 bases agree with TRBD2. CDR3 length: 17 residues. Germline V gives CDR1 SGHNT, CDR2 YENEEA. The V and J ends lost 5 bases and 5 bases, in that order; junction bases with no gene match: 9. This CDR3 is CASSRTPGLAGNNEQFF. The DNA of the CDR3 is TGTGCCAGCAGCCGAACTCCGGGACTAGCGGGGAACAATGAGCAGTTCTTC.

The chain carries TRBV2 and TRBJ2-3; maybe TRBD2 (5 bases). The length of the CDR3 is 14 residues. Trimming stripped 8 bases from V and 5 bases from J, with 17 bases between. Per germline, CDR1 SNHLY and CDR2 FYNNEI. CDR3 nucleotide sequence: TGTGCCAGCCTAGGGTCGGCGGGCCGAGATACGCAGTATTTT. It specifies CASLGSAGRDTQYF.

The V and J genes are TRBV11-2 and TRBJ2-3; D is unresolved. The CDR3 has 12 amino acids. The ends were cut back, 2 bases at V and 6 bases at J, with 6 bases in the middle. CDR1 SGHAT and CDR2 FQNNGV come from the germline V gene. CDR3 in amino acids: CASSLLRDTQYF. DNA of the CDR3: TGTGCCAGCAGCTTACTCAGGGATACGCAGTATTTT.

This clone was observed a handful of times. The chain carries TRBV5-4 and TRBJ2-5, with a tentative D call TRBD2 (6 bases). Germline lookup yields CDR1 SGHNT and CDR2 YYREEE (reference sequence). V was pared by 1 base and J by 3 bases, with 13 bases between. The CDR3 sequence is 15 residues long. Written as DNA, the CDR3 is TGTGCCAGCAGCTTGACGGCGGGATCAGAAGAGACCCAGTACTTC. Its translation is CASSLTAGSEETQYF.

This chain joins TRBV7-9 and TRBJ2-2; 7 positions agree with TRBD1. This CDR3 comprises 16 residues. Germline assignment: CDR1 SEHNR and CDR2 FQNEAQ (reference sequence). Germline trimming cut 5 bases from V and 5 bases from J; bases unmatched to any gene: 11. CDR3 in DNA: TGTGCCAGCAGCAGTAGTCGGGACAGACCAACCGGGGAGCTGTTTTTT. Translating it yields CASSSSRDRPTGELFF.

The chain combines TRBV19 with TRBJ2-1; 9 bases align to TRBD2. V trimming: 7 bases; J trimming: 1 base; junction bases outside the gene matches: 8. This CDR3 region has 16 residues. In germline, CDR1 is LNHDA, CDR2 SQIVND (reference sequence). Here the CDR3 reads CASKAREGGSYNEQFF. The CDR3 bases are TGTGCCAGTAAGGCGCGGGAGGGGGGATCCTACAATGAGCAGTTCTTC.